A selection of T cell receptor beta chains follows, all from one sample in a study of lymphopenia after photon versus proton radiotherapy. Libraries were prepared by immunoSEQ multiplex PCR; TCRdb keeps only in-frame clonotypes and omits some of them. The sample holds 150,000 to 200,000 clones, about 88% seen once. Sequences were derived from peripheral blood, sampled from a patient treated with photon-based radiotherapy. These receptors were obtained from a man aged 45-65 years with gastric cancer. The CDR3 runs from the conserved cysteine through the conserved F or W. Fields, in order: J gene, D gene, clone size, V gene, CDR3 DNA, CDR3 protein. D genes are given only for firm matches. Not every row has a clone size; where given, it reads once, few, many or a size class.

TRBJ1-1	.	.	TRBV19	TGTGCCAGTAGTATAGTTTGGGGAATGAACACTGAAGCTTTCTTT	CASSIVWGMNTEAFF
TRBJ2-7	TRBD2	.	TRBV27	TGTGCCAGCAGTCCTTTAGCGGGGGTCGCTTCCTCCTACGAGCAGTACTTC	CASSPLAGVASSYEQYF
TRBJ1-5	TRBD1	.	TRBV5-6	TGTGCCAGCTCACGGCTTAGGACAGGGCTTATAGGCAATCAGCCCCAGCATTTT	CASSRLRTGLIGNQPQHF
TRBJ2-7	.	.	TRBV9	TGTGCCAGCAGCCCTCGGGTCCTGGCCTACGAGCAGTACTTC	CASSPRVLAYEQYF
TRBJ1-2	TRBD1	.	TRBV11-2	TGTGCCAGCAGCCCAGAGACAGGGGGGTACTATGGCTACACCTTC	CASSPETGGYYGYTF
TRBJ2-7	TRBD2	.	TRBV28	TGTGCCAGCAGACGGGAGGGCGAGCAGTACTTC	CASRREGEQYF
TRBJ2-1	TRBD2	.	TRBV18	TGTGCCAGCTCACCACTGGGACTAGCGGGAAGGGGGTCCTACAATGAGCAGTTCTTC	CASSPLGLAGRGSYNEQFF
TRBJ2-1	.	.	TRBV27	TGTGCCAGCAGTCCCCGTCGGGCCTTGGGTGGCAATGAGCAGTTCTTC	CASSPRRALGGNEQFF
TRBJ1-5	.	.	TRBV4-1	TGCGCCAGCAGCCAAGTGGATCGGTCAGGGCCCCAGCATTTT	CASSQVDRSGPQHF
TRBJ1-1	.	.	TRBV5-1	TGCGCCAGCAGCGTGGGCCATGGGACTGAAGCTTTCTTT	CASSVGHGTEAFF
TRBJ1-5	TRBD1	few	TRBV19	TGTGCCAGTAACCCGGGGGGACAGGCCAATCAGCCCCAGCATTTT	CASNPGGQANQPQHF
TRBJ1-1	.	.	TRBV4-1	TGCGCCAGCAGCCACTACGGGGCGAACACTGAAGCTTTCTTT	CASSHYGANTEAFF
TRBJ2-4	TRBD2	.	TRBV27	TGTGCCAGCAGTCCTCTAGCGGGAGGGCCGAGTGACAAAAACATTCAGTACTTC	CASSPLAGGPSDKNIQYF
TRBJ2-7	TRBD1	.	TRBV5-6	TGTGCCAGCAGCCCTCCGACAGGGGCGTCCTACGAGCAGTACTTC	CASSPPTGASYEQYF
TRBJ1-2	.	.	TRBV4-1	TGCGCCAGCAGCCCAGGGACGGGGGGGCACTATGGCTACACCTTC	CASSPGTGGHYGYTF
TRBJ1-1	.	.	TRBV12-2	TGTGCAAGTCGCTTAGTGGAGAGGTTGAACACTGAAGCTTTCTTT	CASRLVERLNTEAFF
TRBJ2-3	TRBD2	.	TRBV5-1	TGCGCCAGCAGCCTCCTACTAGCGGGACTTGCAGATACGCAGTATTTT	CASSLLLAGLADTQYF
TRBJ2-5	.	.	TRBV5-1	TGCGCCAGCAGCTTAGATATAGAGACCCAGTACTTC	CASSLDIETQYF
TRBJ2-7	.	.	TRBV4-1	TGCGCCAGCAGCCAAGAAGCCAGCGGGCTCTACGAGCAGTACTTC	CASSQEASGLYEQYF
TRBJ2-1	TRBD2	.	TRBV5-1	TGCGCCAGCAGTTCCGGACTAGCGGGAGGCCTCTCTTACAATGAGCAGTTCTTC	CASSSGLAGGLSYNEQFF
TRBJ2-7	TRBD1	.	TRBV5-1	TGCGCCAGCAATGACAGGGGAGGCCACGAGCAGTACTTC	CASNDRGGHEQYF
TRBJ2-5	.	.	TRBV4-2	TGTGCCAGCAGCCAAGATCCCCGGGGGAGGGAGACCCAGTACTTC	CASSQDPRGRETQYF
TRBJ2-1	.	.	TRBV30	TGTGCCTGGAATGACCACTACAATGAGCAGTTCTTC	CAWNDHYNEQFF
TRBJ2-2	TRBD1	.	TRBV19	TGTGCCAGTAATAATGCGGGGACAGGGGCACGCTCCGGGGAGCTGTTTTTT	CASNNAGTGARSGELFF
TRBJ2-2	.	.	TRBV4-3	TGCGCCAGCAGCCAAGATAGGGGTTACACCGGGGAGCTGTTTTTT	CASSQDRGYTGELFF
TRBJ2-7	.	.	TRBV7-6	TGTGCCAGCAGCTTAAGTCCTGATACGGACCTCACCTACGAGCAGTACTTC	CASSLSPDTDLTYEQYF
TRBJ1-1	.	.	TRBV19	TGTGCCAGTAGTGGCGCGGAGGGCTGGACTGAAGCTTTCTTT	CASSGAEGWTEAFF
TRBJ2-2	TRBD2	.	TRBV7-9	TGTGCCAGCAGCTTAGGGACTAGCCGAGTGGGCACCGGGGAGCTGTTTTTT	CASSLGTSRVGTGELFF
TRBJ1-4	TRBD1	.	TRBV30	TGTGCCTGGCGACAGGGGGCCTGGGAAAAACTGTTTTTT	CAWRQGAWEKLFF
TRBJ2-7	.	.	TRBV27	TGTGCCAGCAGTTTTGGGGGGCGCAGCGAGCAGTACTTC	CASSFGGRSEQYF
TRBJ2-7	.	.	TRBV7-2	TGTGCCAGCAGCCCGCGTGAAGACCCCTACGAGCAGTACTTC	CASSPREDPYEQYF
TRBJ2-7	TRBD2	.	TRBV10-3	TGTGCCATTACGGGAACTAGCGGGAGTTACGAGCAGTACTTC	CAITGTSGSYEQYF
TRBJ2-7	.	.	TRBV5-1	TGCGCCAGCAGCTTGTCGCGAAGGAAAAACGAGCAGTACTTC	CASSLSRRKNEQYF
TRBJ2-2	.	.	TRBV10-2	TGCGCCAGCAGTGAATCGGGGCCCACGGCCGGGGAGCTGTTTTTT	CASSESGPTAGELFF
TRBJ2-2	TRBD2	once	TRBV27	TGTGCCAGCAGGCCGGGACTAGCGGGAGCCGACTCGAACACCGGGGAGCTGTTTTTT	CASRPGLAGADSNTGELFF
TRBJ1-5	.	.	TRBV6-1	TGTGCCAGCAGTGGGGGGCAGAGCAATCAGCCCCAGCATTTT	CASSGGQSNQPQHF
TRBJ2-3	.	.	TRBV4-1	TGCGCCAGCGGGGAGAGCGGCCGATTAGATACGCAGTATTTT	CASGESGRLDTQYF